This TCR beta chain appears in the sequencing data of a study of OX40 agonist ivuxolimab in advanced cancers. Study background: An agonistic anti-OX40 (CD134) antibody, ivuxolimab, was used to treat the patients. The group had a mean age of around 60 years, ranged from 23 to 79, and was around 86% male. Whole-study findings and limits: What antigens the expanded peripheral T cells recognized was never established. At doses 0.1 to 3.0 mg/kg, CD4+ and CD8+ clones expanded.

Trimming stripped 5 bases from V and 4 bases from J, with 6 bases between. The length of the CDR3 is 10 residues. In germline, CDR1 is DFQATT, CDR2 SNEGSKA (reference sequence). Profiled with immunoSEQ multiplex PCR; TCRdb holds only in-frame clones, not every one. The sample comprises 45,000 or so clones, about 90% of which are singletons, and about 7.8% rests with the top ten. Turning to this clone: Its target is not known.

The origin of this receptor is an adult with an advanced solid tumor such as melanoma, head and neck, liver or kidney cancer. The gene calls are TRBV20-1 and TRBJ2-7; unclear D gene. The sequences come from CD4+ or CD8+ T cells sorted from blood, collected in a trial of the OX40 agonist ivuxolimab. The CDR3 sequence is CSAGPYEQYF. The CDR3 nucleotides read TGCAGTGCTGGACCGTACGAGCAGTACTTC.